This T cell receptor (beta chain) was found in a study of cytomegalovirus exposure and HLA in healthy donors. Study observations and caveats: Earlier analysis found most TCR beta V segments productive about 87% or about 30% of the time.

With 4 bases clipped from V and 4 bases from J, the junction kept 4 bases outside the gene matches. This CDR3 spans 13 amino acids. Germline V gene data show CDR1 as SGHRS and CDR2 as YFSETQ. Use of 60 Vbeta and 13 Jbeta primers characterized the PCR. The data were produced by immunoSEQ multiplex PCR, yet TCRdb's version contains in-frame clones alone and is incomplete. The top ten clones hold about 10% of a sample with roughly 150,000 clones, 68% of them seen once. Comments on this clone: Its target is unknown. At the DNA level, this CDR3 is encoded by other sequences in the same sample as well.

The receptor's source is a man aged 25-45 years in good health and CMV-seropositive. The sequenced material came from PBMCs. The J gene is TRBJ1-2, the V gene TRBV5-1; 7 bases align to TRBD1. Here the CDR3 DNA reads TGCGCCAGCAGCCCAGGGGGAAGCTATGGCTACACCTTC. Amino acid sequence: CASSPGGSYGYTF.